This TCR beta chain derives from a study of blood T cell repertoires in COVID-19. Across the whole study: Sites across the United States, Italy and Spain contributed samples from acute and convalescent COVID-19. T cells, B-cell-depleted T cells, or PBMCs provided the cDNA or gDNA that served as material.

Per the study methods: Amplification of reference gene primers provided the estimated nucleated cell counts. Using immunoSEQ multiplex PCR, the repertoire was profiled, and TCRdb retains in-frame clones only, with some absent. The V and J calls and clone size are taken from that table; D and trimming were inferred from the DNA. This table holds over 130,000 clones, about 86% found once. Looked up from germline, CDR1 is ENHRY and CDR2 is SYGVKD. There are 15 residues in the CDR3. With V trimmed by 3 bases and J by 4 bases, 3 bases remained unmatched. The sequenced material came from peripheral blood. This TCR was sampled from a man between 65 and 85 years old with acute or convalescent COVID-19. The chain couples TRBV10-3 to TRBJ2-3; the match to TRBD2 covers 11 bases. CDR3 residues: CAISDLAGGPDTQYF. The CDR3, as DNA: TGTGCCATCAGTGATTTAGCGGGAGGGCCAGATACGCAGTATTTT.